A selection of T cell receptor beta chains follows, all from one sample in a study of Graves' ophthalmopathy and Graves' hyperthyroidism. TCRdb re-derived calls from the multiplex PCR reads in MiXCR, one entry per CDR3 protein. The sample has a few hundred thousand distinct CDR3 sequences, roughly a sixth seen once; the top ten hold roughly 2.4%. Sequenced sample: peripheral blood. All receptors come from an adult woman with stable Graves' hyperthyroidism. CDR3s include the opening cysteine and the closing phenylalanine or tryptophan. D genes are given only for firm matches. Only some rows state a clone size, as once, few, many or a class for expanded clones.

size | J | V | D | DNA | CDR3
many | TRBJ2-7 | TRBV2 | TRBD1 | TGTGCCAGCTCGGGACAGGGGGCCTACGAGCAGTACTTC | CASSGQGAYEQYF
many | TRBJ2-7 | TRBV28 | NA | TGTGCCAGCAGTGACCACGAGCAGTACTTC | CASSDHEQYF
many | TRBJ1-1 | TRBV28 | NA | TGTGCCAGCAGAGACGGACGGACACGGCTTAACACTGAAGCTTTCTTT | CASRDGRTRLNTEAFF
NA | TRBJ2-2 | TRBV6-1 | TRBD2 | TGTGCCAGCAGTGAAGTTGGTGGGGGACTAACAACCGGGGAGCTGTTTTTT | CASSEVGGGLTTGELFF
NA | TRBJ2-7 | TRBV11-1 | NA | TGTGCCAGCAGCTTAGGCTCGGCCCGCGAGCAGTACTTC | CASSLGSAREQYF
many | TRBJ2-3 | TRBV14 | NA | TGTGCCAGCAGCCAAGAGTTGTTCGATACGCAGTATTTT | CASSQELFDTQYF
once | TRBJ1-1 | TRBV6-2/TRBV6-3 | NA | TGTGCCAGCACCCCCGGGGGGGCAGAGGGCACTGAAGCTTTCTTT | CASTPGGAEGTEAFF
NA | TRBJ2-5 | TRBV20-1 | TRBD2 | TGCAGTGCTCTAGCGGGAGAAGAGACCCAGTACTTC | CSALAGEETQYF
many | TRBJ2-3 | TRBV12-3/TRBV12-4 | NA | TGTGCCAGCTCCCACTCCGGGCCGGGAGAGACCACAGATACGCAGTATTTT | CASSHSGPGETTDTQYF
many | TRBJ1-5 | TRBV12-5 | NA | TGTGCTAGTGGTTGGGACCCCAGTCAGCCCCAGCATTTT | CASGWDPSQPQHF
many | TRBJ2-6 | TRBV6-2/TRBV6-3 | TRBD1 | TGTGCCAGCAGTTACGTGACAGGGGGCACTGGGGCCAACGTCCTGACTTTC | CASSYVTGGTGANVLTF
many | TRBJ2-7 | TRBV12-3/TRBV12-4 | NA | TGTGCCAGCAGTTTAGTACTCACCTACGAGCAGTACTTC | CASSLVLTYEQYF
many | TRBJ1-5 | TRBV6-5 | NA | TGTGCCAGCAGTTCTGGGACACGGGGCAATCAGCCCCAGCATTTT | CASSSGTRGNQPQHF
many | TRBJ2-7 | TRBV7-9 | NA | TGTGCCAGCAGCCCCGAGAGCGGCCATTCCTACGAGCAGTACTTC | CASSPESGHSYEQYF
many | TRBJ2-5 | TRBV7-9 | TRBD1 | TGTGCCAGCAGCTTACGACAGGGTATTTGGGAGACCCAGTACTTC | CASSLRQGIWETQYF
few | TRBJ2-2 | TRBV28 | NA | TGTGCCAGCAACATAGGGGGGGCCAACACCGGGGAGCTGTTTTTT | CASNIGGANTGELFF
few | TRBJ2-3 | TRBV6-2/TRBV6-3 | NA | TGTGCCAGCAGCAAAGCGGTCACAGATACGCAGTATTTT | CASSKAVTDTQYF
NA | TRBJ1-3 | TRBV6-1 | NA | TGTGTCAGCAGCGTGGTCTGGGGAAACACCATATATTTT | CVSSVVWGNTIYF
few | TRBJ2-5 | TRBV18 | NA | TGTGCCAGCTCACCACCGAACAAGGGGCAAGAGACCCAGTACTTC | CASSPPNKGQETQYF
many | TRBJ1-1 | TRBV15 | NA | TGTGCCACCAGCAAATCGGGCTCGGGGTTGGCCACTGAAGCTTTCTTT | CATSKSGSGLATEAFF
once | TRBJ1-6 | TRBV12-3/TRBV12-4 | TRBD1 | TGTGCCAGCAGCCCTAAGACAGGGGGTTATAATTCACCCCTCCACTTT | CASSPKTGGYNSPLHF
many | TRBJ2-7 | TRBV20-1 | TRBD2 | TGCAGTGCTAGAGACGGGACTAGCGGGAGTTACGAGCAGTACTTC | CSARDGTSGSYEQYF
many | TRBJ2-5 | TRBV7-2 | TRBD2 | TGTGCCAGCAGCCCCGGGCTAGCGGGGTATGAGACCCAGTACTTC | CASSPGLAGYETQYF
few | TRBJ2-7 | TRBV20-1 | TRBD2 | TGCAGTGCTAGGTTGCCGACTAGCGGCGAGCAGTACTTC | CSARLPTSGEQYF
once | TRBJ1-5 | TRBV28 | NA | TGTGCCAGCAGGACAGTGAGTCGCCAGCCTCAGCATTTT | CASRTVSRQPQHF
NA | TRBJ2-7 | TRBV6-2/TRBV6-3 | NA | TGTGCCAGCAGTCCCCCGAGCAGGGTGACCTCTCTTTCGTTC | CASSPPSRVTSLSF
many | TRBJ1-6 | TRBV6-1 | TRBD1 | TGTGCCAGCAGTGACAGGGGGCAAGGTTCACCCCTCCACTTT | CASSDRGQGSPLHF
NA | TRBJ2-5 | TRBV30 | NA | TGTGCCTGGAGGTTTAATCAAGAGACCCAGTACTTC | CAWRFNQETQYF
many | TRBJ1-1 | TRBV4-2 | TRBD1 | TGTGCCAGCTCCCCTACAGGGGAAGGGAAAGCTTTCTTT | CASSPTGEGKAFF